One and the same sample provided the 22 T cell receptor beta chains below, sequenced in a study of identical twins. A single record per CDR3 protein comes from TCRdb applying MiXCR to the 5' RACE reads. The sample lists 460,000 or so distinct CDR3 sequences, approximately 14% occurring once. The sample was also linked to a second study, of yellow fever vaccine responses in identical twins.

Source material: CD4+ T cells sorted from blood. Receptor source: a woman aged 18-30 years in good health.

CDR3 protein: CASTNLGAGDYNEQFF. In DNA, the CDR3 is TGTGCCAGCACCAACCTAGGAGCGGGAGACTACAATGAGCAGTTCTTC. The chain employs TRBV6-2 or TRBV6-3 and TRBJ2-1; TRBD2 matches 8 bases. In germline, CDR1 is MNHEY, CDR2 SVGEGT. The CDR3 covers 16 residues. V trimming: 7 bases; J trimming: 3 bases; junction bases outside the gene matches: 11.

This clonotype was detected many times. The rearrangement links TRBV5-6 to TRBJ2-3, with 9 nucleotides matching TRBD2. The V gene end was trimmed by 0 bases and the J gene end by 3 bases; junction bases not matched to a gene: 2. Germline-derived CDR1 and CDR2 are SGHDT and YYEEEE. The CDR3 is 15 amino acids. The chain's CDR3 is CASSLGGRATDTQYF. CDR3 coding DNA: TGTGCCAGCAGCTTGGGCGGGAGGGCGACAGATACGCAGTATTTT.

This chain links TRBV20-1 with TRBJ2-6; maybe TRBD2 (6 bases). Germline loops: CDR1 DFQATT, CDR2 SNEGSKA (reference sequence). CDR3 size: 14 residues. The V end lost 3 bases, the J end lost 0 bases, and 6 bases lay between the germline ends. The CDR3 DNA follows: TGCAGTGCTAGCGGGAGCTCTGGGGCCAACGTCCTGACTTTC. Translating it yields CSASGSSGANVLTF.

This clonotype turned up a few times. The chain employs TRBV5-1 and TRBJ2-2, with 8 nucleotides matching TRBD1. The V segment lost 7 bases and the J segment 11 bases; nucleotides outside the gene matches: 16. The germline gives CDR1 SGHRS, CDR2 YFSETQ. The CDR3 extends over 15 amino acids. The CDR3 DNA is TGCGCCAGCTTCGAAACCGGGGACAGGAGGTCCGAGCTGTTTTTT. Protein sequence: CASFETGDRRSELFF.

This clonotype was seen only a few times. This chain links TRBV10-3 with TRBJ1-1; the match to TRBD1 covers 8 bases. V lost 2 bases, J lost 3 bases, and 5 bases stayed unmatched. This CDR3 region has 15 residues. CDR1 and CDR2 from the germline V gene are ENHRY and SYGVKD. CDR3 in amino acids: CAISEGTGSDTEAFF. CDR3 coding DNA: TGTGCCATCAGTGAGGGGACAGGATCGGACACTGAAGCTTTCTTT.

This clonotype was detected only a few times. The rearrangement links TRBV7-2 to TRBJ2-1; the match to TRBD2 covers 7 bases. This CDR3 comprises 16 residues. Germline-derived CDR1 and CDR2 are SGHTA and FQGNSA. The V segment lost 1 base and the J segment 2 bases; nucleotides outside the gene matches: 5. In DNA form, the CDR3 reads TGTGCCAGCAGCTTAGTCGGGGGACTACCCTACAATGAGCAGTTCTTC. This translates into CASSLVGGLPYNEQFF.

This clonotype has a handful of counts. The chain recombines TRBV29-1 with TRBJ1-2; 7 bases fit TRBD1. Germline V gene sequence: CDR1 SQVTM, CDR2 ANQGSEA. With V trimmed by 5 bases and J by 7 bases, 10 bases remained unmatched. This CDR3 is 13 amino acids long. The CDR3 nucleotides read TGCAGCGTTTACAGGGGCTCGAATTTTGGCTACACCTTC. Translated, it gives CSVYRGSNFGYTF.

The chain joins TRBV6-1 to TRBJ1-1; D is undetermined. The CDR3 has 16 amino acids. In germline, CDR1 is MNHNS, CDR2 SASEGT. Deletions cut 5 bases from V and 0 bases from J, with 16 bases between. As DNA, the CDR3 is TGTGCCAGCAGTCCATCCTCTCTTGGAGTGAACACTGAAGCTTTCTTT. Residues: CASSPSSLGVNTEAFF.

This clonotype occurred a few times. This chain uses TRBV7-2 with TRBJ2-3; a weak D match, TRBD2 (5 bases). This CDR3 comprises 14 residues. CDR1 and CDR2 from the germline V gene are SGHTA and FQGNSA. V lost 1 base and J 4 bases, leaving 9 bases between the germline ends. This chain's CDR3 is CASSLVRGSDTQYF. The CDR3 coding sequence is TGTGCCAGCAGCTTAGTCCGGGGTTCAGATACGCAGTATTTT.

This clonotype occurred many times. The V gene is TRBV20-1, the J gene TRBJ2-7, with D perhaps matching TRBD2 (5 bases). Germline CDR1 reads DFQATT; CDR2 reads SNEGSKA (reference sequence). The CDR3 spans 13 residues. V dropped 6 bases and J dropped 2 bases, with 14 bases sitting between them. CDR3 residues: CSALASLAYEQYF. As DNA, the CDR3 is TGCAGTGCCTTAGCGTCGTTAGCCTACGAGCAGTACTTC.

The rearrangement uses TRBV20-1 and TRBJ2-3; D is tentatively TRBD1 or TRBD2 (6 bases each). Deletions cut 2 bases from V and 6 bases from J, with 18 bases between. Germline V gene data show CDR1 as DFQATT and CDR2 as SNEGSKA (reference sequence). There are 15 residues in the CDR3. This CDR3 is CSARLLGAGLDTQYF. The DNA of the CDR3 is TGCAGTGCTAGACTTTTGGGGGCGGGGCTCGATACGCAGTATTTT.

This clonotype has just a few counts. The genes are TRBV7-2 and TRBJ2-1; D is uncertain. The CDR3 is 16 amino acids. The V end was cut by 2 bases, the J end by 0 bases, with 11 bases between. CDR1 is SGHTA, CDR2 FQGNSA, per germline. DNA for the CDR3: TGTGCCAGCAGCTTAATCCACAGAAGCTCCTACAATGAGCAGTTCTTC. Translated: CASSLIHRSSYNEQFF.

The gene calls are TRBV5-1 and TRBJ2-7; 12 nucleotides line up with TRBD1. The CDR3 has 16 residues. Trimming at V came to 2 bases and at J to 5 bases, leaving 8 bases not matched to a gene. The germline V gene encodes CDR1 SGHRS and CDR2 YFSETQ. The CDR3 sequence is CASSFTGTGGRHEQYF. The DNA of the CDR3 is TGCGCCAGCAGCTTCACCGGGACAGGGGGCCGGCACGAGCAGTACTTC.

Points on this clonotype: An end of the junction differs from the germline gene, which may be a read error. The chain is built from TRBV4-2 and TRBJ2-3; D is perhaps TRBD2 (6 bases). This CDR3 has 17 amino acids. Germline values: CDR1 LGHNA, CDR2 YNFKEQ. The CDR3 spells CASSQDYRTTGTDTQYF. In nucleotides, the CDR3 is TGCGCCAGCAGCCAAGACTATAGGACTACGGGCACAGATACGCAGTATTTT.

The CDR3 sequence: CASSLVGQVSEQYF. The CDR3 DNA is TGTGCCAGCAGCTTAGTTGGGCAGGTTAGCGAGCAGTACTTC. The gene calls are TRBV7-2 and TRBJ2-7; D not resolved. The CDR3 is 14 residues long. V lost 1 base and J 6 bases, leaving 13 bases between the germline ends. Germline CDR1 and CDR2: SGHTA and FQGNSA.

The chain joins TRBV27 to TRBJ2-7; possible D gene TRBD2, 5 bases. Germline-derived CDR1 and CDR2 are MNHEY and SMNVEV (reference sequence). The V end was cut by 0 bases, the J end by 7 bases, with 13 bases between. This CDR3 comprises 14 residues. The CDR3 DNA follows: TGTGCCAGCAGTTTATCTTTGTTGGGGAGTGAGCAGTACTTC. It is translated as CASSLSLLGSEQYF.

V is TRBV3-1 and J is TRBJ2-5; 10 bases are shared with TRBD1. The ends lost 5 bases at V and 3 bases at J; junction bases unmatched: 9. Germline assignment: CDR1 LGHDT and CDR2 YNNKEL (reference sequence). The CDR3 is 16 amino acids. This chain's CDR3 is CASSERGGTGEETQYF. As DNA, the CDR3 is TGTGCCAGCAGCGAGAGAGGCGGGACAGGGGAAGAGACCCAGTACTTC.

This clonotype was counted only a few times. The chain uses TRBV5-1 and TRBJ1-1, with TRBD1 matching over 7 bases. This CDR3 contains 15 residues. The germline gives CDR1 SGHRS, CDR2 YFSETQ. V lost 1 base to trimming and J lost 3 bases; unmatched junction nucleotides: 6. CDR3 DNA sequence: TGCGCCAGCAGCTTGTCGACAGGGCGGGACACTGAAGCTTTCTTT. This sequence encodes CASSLSTGRDTEAFF.

This clonotype was observed a handful of times. This sequence joins TRBV20-1 and TRBJ1-5; the match to TRBD1 covers 7 bases. The CDR3 is made up of 14 amino acids. Germline V gene sequence: CDR1 DFQATT, CDR2 SNEGSKA (reference sequence). The ends lost 3 bases at V and 0 bases at J; junction bases unmatched: 2. DNA for the CDR3: TGCAGTGCTAGGGGGGACAGTAGCAATCAGCCCCAGCATTTT. Translating it yields CSARGDSSNQPQHF.

This clonotype was seen more than once but under ten times. The chain has TRBV7-6 and TRBJ2-3; D may be TRBD2 (6 bases). The germline V and J ends were trimmed by 0 bases and 2 bases, with 15 bases remaining between them. In germline, CDR1 is SGHVS, CDR2 FNYEAQ. The CDR3 sequence is 17 residues long. CDR3 DNA: TGTGCCAGCAGCTTAGCCCGAGGGGCGCGGGACACAGATACGCAGTATTTT. Translated, it gives CASSLARGARDTDTQYF.

The chain uses TRBV9 and TRBJ2-5; D not certain. Germline V lookup: CDR1 SGDLS, CDR2 YYNGEE. The CDR3 covers 16 residues. Trimming shortened V by 0 bases and J by 5 bases, and 17 bases separated the two germline ends. The chain's CDR3 is CASSVAGQTGLETQYF. CDR3 bases: TGTGCCAGCAGCGTAGCTGGCCAGACTGGCCTGGAGACCCAGTACTTC.

Only a few counts were recorded for this clonotype. V and J are TRBV5-6 and TRBJ2-3; D possibly corresponds to TRBD2 (7 bases). This CDR3 contains 17 residues. In germline, CDR1 is SGHDT, CDR2 YYEEEE. The V end lost 3 bases, the J end lost 10 bases, and 27 bases lay between the germline ends. The CDR3 DNA reads as TGTGCCAGCAGCTCCCGGATGGCGGGGGCTCCGGGGGTTCCGCAGTATTTT. Protein sequence: CASSSRMAGAPGVPQYF.